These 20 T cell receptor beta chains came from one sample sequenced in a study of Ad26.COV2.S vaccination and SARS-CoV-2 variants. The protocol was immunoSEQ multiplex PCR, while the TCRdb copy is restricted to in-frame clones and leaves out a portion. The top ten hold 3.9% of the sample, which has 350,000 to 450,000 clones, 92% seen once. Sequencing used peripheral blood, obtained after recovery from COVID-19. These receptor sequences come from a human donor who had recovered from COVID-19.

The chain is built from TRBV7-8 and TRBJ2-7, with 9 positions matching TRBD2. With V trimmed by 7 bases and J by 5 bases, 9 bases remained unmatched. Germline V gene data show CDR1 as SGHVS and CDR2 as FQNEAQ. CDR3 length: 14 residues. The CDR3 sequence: CASTRGGVMNEQYF. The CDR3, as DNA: TGTGCCAGCACCCGCGGGGGGGTAATGAACGAGCAGTACTTC.

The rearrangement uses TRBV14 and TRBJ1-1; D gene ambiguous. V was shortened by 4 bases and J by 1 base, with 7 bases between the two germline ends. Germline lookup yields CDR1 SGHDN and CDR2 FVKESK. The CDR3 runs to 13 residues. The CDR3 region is CASSLNANTEAFF. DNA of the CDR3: TGTGCCAGCAGCCTCAATGCGAACACTGAAGCTTTCTTT.

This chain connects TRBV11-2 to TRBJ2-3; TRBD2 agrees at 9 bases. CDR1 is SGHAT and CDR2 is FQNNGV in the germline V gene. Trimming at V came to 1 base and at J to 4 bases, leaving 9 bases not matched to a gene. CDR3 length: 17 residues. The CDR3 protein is CASSLVPMRGGPDTQYF. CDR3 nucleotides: TGTGCCAGCAGCTTAGTCCCTATGCGGGGGGGCCCAGATACGCAGTATTTT. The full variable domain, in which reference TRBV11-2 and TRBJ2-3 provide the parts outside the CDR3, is EAGVAQSPRYKIIEKRQSVAFWCNPISGHATLYWYQQILGQGPKLLIQFQNNGVVDDSQLPKDRFSAERLKGVDSTLKIQPAKLEDSAVYLCASSLVPMRGGPDTQYFGPGTRLTVL.

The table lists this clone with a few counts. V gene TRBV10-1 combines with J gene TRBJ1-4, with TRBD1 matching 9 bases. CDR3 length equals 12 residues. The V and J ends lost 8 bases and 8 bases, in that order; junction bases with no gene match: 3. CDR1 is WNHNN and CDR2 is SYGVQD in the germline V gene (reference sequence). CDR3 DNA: TGCGCCAGCCCGGACAGGGGCGAAAAACTGTTTTTT. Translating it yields CASPDRGEKLFF.

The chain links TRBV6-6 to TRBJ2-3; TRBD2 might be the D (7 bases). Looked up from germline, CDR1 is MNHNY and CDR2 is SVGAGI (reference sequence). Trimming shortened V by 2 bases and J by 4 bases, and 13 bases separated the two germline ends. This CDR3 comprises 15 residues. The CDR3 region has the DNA TGTGCCAGCAGTTACGGGCAGGGGAGGGCAGATACGCAGTATTTT. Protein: CASSYGQGRADTQYF.

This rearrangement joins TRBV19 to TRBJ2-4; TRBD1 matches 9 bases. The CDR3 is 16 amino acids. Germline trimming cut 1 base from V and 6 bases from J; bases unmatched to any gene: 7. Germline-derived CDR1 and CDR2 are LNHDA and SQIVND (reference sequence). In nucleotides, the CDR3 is TGTGCCAGTAGTATAGTCCAGAGGACAGGGGTAAACATTCAGTACTTC. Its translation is CASSIVQRTGVNIQYF.

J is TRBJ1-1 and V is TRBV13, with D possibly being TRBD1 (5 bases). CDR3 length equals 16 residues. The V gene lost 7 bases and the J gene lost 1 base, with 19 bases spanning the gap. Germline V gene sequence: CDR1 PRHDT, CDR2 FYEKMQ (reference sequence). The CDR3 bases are TGTGCCAGCATCGGGGGAGGTGTCAGACCGAACACTGAAGCTTTCTTT. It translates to CASIGGGVRPNTEAFF.

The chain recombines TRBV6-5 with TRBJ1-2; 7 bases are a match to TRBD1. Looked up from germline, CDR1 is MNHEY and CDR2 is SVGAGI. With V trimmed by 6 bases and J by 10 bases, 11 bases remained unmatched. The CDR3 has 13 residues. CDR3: CASSLENRGVYTF. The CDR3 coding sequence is TGTGCCAGCAGCTTGGAGAACAGGGGAGTCTACACCTTC.

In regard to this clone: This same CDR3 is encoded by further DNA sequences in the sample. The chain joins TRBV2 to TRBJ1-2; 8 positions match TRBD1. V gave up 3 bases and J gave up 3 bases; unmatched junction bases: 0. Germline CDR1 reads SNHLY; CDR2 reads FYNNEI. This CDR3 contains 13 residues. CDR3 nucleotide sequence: TGTGCCAGCAGTGAGGACAGGGACTATGGCTACACCTTC. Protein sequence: CASSEDRDYGYTF.

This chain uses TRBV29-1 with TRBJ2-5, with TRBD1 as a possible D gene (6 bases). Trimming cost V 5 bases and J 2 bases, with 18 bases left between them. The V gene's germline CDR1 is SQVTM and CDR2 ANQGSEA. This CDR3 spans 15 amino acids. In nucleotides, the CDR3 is TGCAGCGTTTGGGGGCTGGGGTCAAAGCAAGAGACCCAGTACTTC. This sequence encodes CSVWGLGSKQETQYF.

The CDR3 DNA is TGTGCCAGCAGTCCAAAGAACTCTGGAAACACCATATATTTT. Protein: CASSPKNSGNTIYF. The rearrangement joins TRBV6-5 to TRBJ1-3; D not certain. This CDR3 is built from 14 residues. Germline-derived CDR1 and CDR2 are MNHEY and SVGAGI. Trimming took off 5 bases at V and 0 bases at J, with 8 bases between the two ends.

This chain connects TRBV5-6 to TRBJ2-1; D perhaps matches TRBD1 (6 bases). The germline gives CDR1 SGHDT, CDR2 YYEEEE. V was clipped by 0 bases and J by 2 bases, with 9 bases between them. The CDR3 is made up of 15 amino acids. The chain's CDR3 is CASSLDRAPYNEQFF. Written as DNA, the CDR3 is TGTGCCAGCAGCTTGGACAGGGCCCCCTACAATGAGCAGTTCTTC.

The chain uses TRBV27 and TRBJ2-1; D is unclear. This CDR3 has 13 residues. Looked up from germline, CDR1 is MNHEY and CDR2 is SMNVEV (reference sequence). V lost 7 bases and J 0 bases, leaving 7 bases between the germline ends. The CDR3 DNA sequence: TGTGCCAGCAAAAACTTCTCCTACAATGAGCAGTTCTTC. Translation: CASKNFSYNEQFF.

CDR3 DNA sequence: TGTGCCAGCAGCTTGGGCAGCTCCTACGAGCAGTACTTC. It is translated as CASSLGSSYEQYF. The chain joins TRBV5-6 to TRBJ2-7, with D hard to call. Trimming took off 0 bases at V and 0 bases at J, with 4 bases between the two ends. Germline V lookup: CDR1 SGHDT, CDR2 YYEEEE. The CDR3 runs 13 residues. Filled out from reference TRBV5-6 and TRBJ2-7, the complete variable domain reads DAGVTQSPTHLIKTRGQQVTLRCSPKSGHDTVSWYQQALGQGPQFIFQYYEEEERQRGNFPDRFSGHQFPNYSSELNVNALLLGDSALYLCASSLGSSYEQYFGPGTRLTVT.

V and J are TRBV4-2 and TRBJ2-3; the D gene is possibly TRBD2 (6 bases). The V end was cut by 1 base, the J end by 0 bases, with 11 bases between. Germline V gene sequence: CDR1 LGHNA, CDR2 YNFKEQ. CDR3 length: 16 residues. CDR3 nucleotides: TGTGCCAGCAGCCAAGGTAATCGGGGGAGCACAGATACGCAGTATTTT. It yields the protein CASSQGNRGSTDTQYF.

CDR3 loop: CASSARLANFSTDTQYF. DNA for the CDR3: TGTGCCAGCAGCGCTAGACTAGCGAACTTTAGCACAGATACGCAGTATTTT. The chain combines TRBV7-2 with TRBJ2-3; 8 positions match TRBD2. This CDR3 has 17 residues. CDR1 is SGHTA, CDR2 FQGNSA, per germline. With V trimmed by 5 bases and J by 0 bases, 10 bases remained unmatched.

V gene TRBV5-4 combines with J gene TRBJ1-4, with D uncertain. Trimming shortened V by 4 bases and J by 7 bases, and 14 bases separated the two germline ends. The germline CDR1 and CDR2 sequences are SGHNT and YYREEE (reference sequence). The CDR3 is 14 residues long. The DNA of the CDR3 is TGTGCCAGCAGCCCTGGCGGAAAGGGTGAAAAACTGTTTTTT. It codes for CASSPGGKGEKLFF. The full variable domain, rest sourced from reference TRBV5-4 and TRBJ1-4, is ETGVTQSPTHLIKTRGQQVTLRCSSQSGHNTVSWYQQALGQGPQFIFQYYREEENGRGNFPPRFSGLQFPNYSSELNVNALELDDSALYLCASSPGGKGEKLFFGSGTQLSVL.

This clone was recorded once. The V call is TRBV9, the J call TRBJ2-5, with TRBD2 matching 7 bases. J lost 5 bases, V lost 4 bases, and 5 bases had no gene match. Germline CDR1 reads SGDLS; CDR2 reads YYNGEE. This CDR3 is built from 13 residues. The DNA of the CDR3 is TGTGCCAGCAGCACACTAGCGTGGGAGACCCAGTACTTC. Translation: CASSTLAWETQYF.

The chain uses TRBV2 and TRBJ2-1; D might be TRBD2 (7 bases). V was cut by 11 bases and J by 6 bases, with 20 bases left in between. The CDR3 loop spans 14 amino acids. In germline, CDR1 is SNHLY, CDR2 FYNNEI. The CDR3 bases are TGTGCCCGCCGGGGGAGGGGGGTATCCAATGAGCAGTTCTTC. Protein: CARRGRGVSNEQFF.

The CDR3 bases are TGTGCCAGCAGTCCTGGACAGCGGAGCTATGGCTACACCTTC. Translation gives CASSPGQRSYGYTF. The chain carries TRBV28 and TRBJ1-2, with D tentatively TRBD1 (6 bases). The CDR3 sequence is 14 residues long. V lost 5 bases to trimming and J lost 4 bases, with 14 bases between them. Germline V gene data show CDR1 as MDHEN and CDR2 as SYDVKM.